A selection of T cell receptor beta chains follows, all from one sample in a study of CD8+ T cells in alopecia areata. This table comes from immunoSEQ multiplex PCR, and its TCRdb copy is limited to in-frame clones, with some not included. The data hold fewer than 350,000 clones, with about three fifths observed a single time. The sequences come from CD4+ T cells sorted from blood, collected at week 24, from a patient treated with tofacitinib. Source of these receptors: a human donor with alopecia areata. Both conserved end residues are part of each CDR3. A D gene is named only where the DNA matches it firmly. Rows may omit the clone size; those that give it use once, few, many or a size class.

cdr3_aa	cdr3_nt	d_call	clone_size	v_call	j_call
CSVFGPLNTEAFF	TGCAGCGTTTTTGGCCCATTGAACACTGAAGCTTTCTTT	NA	NA	TRBV29-1	TRBJ1-1
CATSGAGGANVLTF	TGTGCCACCTCGGGGGCTGGTGGGGCCAACGTCCTGACTTTC	NA	NA	TRBV6-5	TRBJ2-6
CASSLAGSQPQHF	TGTGCCAGCAGTTTGGCAGGGAGTCAGCCCCAGCATTTT	NA	NA	TRBV28	TRBJ1-5
CASSTARLANIQYF	TGTGCCAGTAGTACCGCCAGACTAGCAAACATTCAGTACTTC	TRBD2	NA	TRBV19	TRBJ2-4
CAWNAGMNTGELFF	TGTGCCTGGAATGCGGGGATGAACACCGGGGAGCTGTTTTTT	NA	NA	TRBV30	TRBJ2-2
CASSPDRAPGESPLHF	TGTGCCAGCAGCCCTGACCGGGCTCCGGGCGAATCACCCCTCCACTTT	NA	NA	TRBV7-9	TRBJ1-6
CASSQPGTDNTEAFF	TGCGCCAGCAGCCAGCCAGGGACAGACAACACTGAAGCTTTCTTT	TRBD1	NA	TRBV4-1	TRBJ1-1
CASSDPTRGRETQYF	TGTGCCAGCAGTGACCCCACCAGGGGCAGGGAGACCCAGTACTTC	NA	NA	TRBV25-1	TRBJ2-5
CASSPRLGGDEQYF	TGTGCCAGCTCACCTAGGCTGGGAGGTGACGAGCAGTACTTC	NA	NA	TRBV18	TRBJ2-7
CASSWGQEDNEQFF	TGTGCCAGCAGCTGGGGACAGGAGGACAATGAGCAGTTCTTC	TRBD1	NA	TRBV5-4	TRBJ2-1
CASVGASRPYGYTF	TGTGCCAGCGTTGGAGCCTCTAGACCCTATGGCTACACCTTC	NA	NA	TRBV28	TRBJ1-2
CASSQDGQGLYYGYTF	TGCGCCAGCAGCCAAGATGGTCAGGGATTGTACTATGGCTACACCTTC	NA	NA	TRBV4-3	TRBJ1-2
CATRAGNEQYF	TGTGCCACCCGTGCGGGTAACGAGCAGTACTTC	NA	NA	TRBV28	TRBJ2-7
CSARLGQVTFF	TGCAGTGCTAGATTGGGACAGGTGACTTTCTTT	TRBD1	few	TRBV20-1	TRBJ1-1
CASSPSVTETQYF	TGTGCCAGCAGCCCCTCAGTGACAGAGACCCAGTACTTC	NA	NA	TRBV7-9	TRBJ2-5
CASSRRTSDTQYF	TGCGCCAGCAGCCGGAGGACCTCAGATACGCAGTATTTT	NA	few	TRBV5-1	TRBJ2-3
CATSRDVGLETQYF	TGTGCCACCAGCAGAGATGTGGGTCTGGAGACCCAGTACTTC	NA	NA	TRBV15	TRBJ2-5
CASSRSFGTGLVNEQFF	TGCGCCAGCAGCCGGAGTTTTGGGACAGGGCTTGTCAATGAGCAGTTCTTC	TRBD1	NA	TRBV4-3	TRBJ2-1
CASSFVGSSYNEQFF	TGTGCCAGCAGTTTTGTAGGGAGCTCCTACAATGAGCAGTTCTTC	NA	NA	TRBV27	TRBJ2-1
CASSQYSRETQYF	TGCGCCAGTAGTCAATACTCGAGGGAGACCCAGTACTTC	NA	NA	TRBV5-1	TRBJ2-5
CASSASTGPGQPQHF	TGTGCCAGCAGTGCATCGACAGGGCCAGGGCAGCCCCAGCATTTT	TRBD1	NA	TRBV2	TRBJ1-5
CASSLGGGTEAFF	TGCGCCAGCAGCTTGGGCGGGGGGACTGAAGCTTTCTTT	NA	few	TRBV5-1	TRBJ1-1
CASSQDPVIPGYYGYTF	TGCGCCAGCAGCCAAGATCCAGTCATACCGGGGTACTATGGCTACACCTTC	NA	NA	TRBV4-3	TRBJ1-2
CASSFYGGTGDNEQYF	TGTGCCAGCAGCTTCTATGGCGGGACAGGGGATAACGAGCAGTACTTC	TRBD1	NA	TRBV5-6	TRBJ2-7
CASSHPPPRLETQYF	TGTGCCAGCAGCCATCCTCCTCCTAGGTTGGAGACCCAGTACTTC	NA	NA	TRBV4-2	TRBJ2-5
CASSPLGTEAFF	TGTGCCAGCAGTCCCCTGGGGACTGAAGCTTTCTTT	NA	NA	TRBV25-1	TRBJ1-1
CASSLGREVGIQYF	TGTGCCAGCAGCTTGGGAAGAGAAGTGGGCATTCAGTACTTC	NA	NA	TRBV7-2	TRBJ2-4
CASSLAGVTDTQYF	TGTGCCAGCAGTTTGGCGGGGGTCACAGATACGCAGTATTTT	TRBD2	NA	TRBV2	TRBJ2-3
CASSSTSGGDYEQYF	TGTGCCAGCAGCAGTACTAGCGGCGGTGACTACGAGCAGTACTTC	TRBD2	few	TRBV7-2	TRBJ2-7
CATSSANGASQTQYF	TGTGCCACCAGCAGTGCAAATGGGGCTAGTCAGACCCAGTACTTC	NA	many	TRBV15	TRBJ2-5
CASSLEGGADTQYF	TGCGCCAGCAGCTTGGAAGGGGGGGCAGATACGCAGTATTTT	NA	NA	TRBV5-1	TRBJ2-3
CAWSVAGGRSYEQYF	TGTGCCTGGAGTGTAGCGGGGGGCCGGTCCTACGAGCAGTACTTC	TRBD2	NA	TRBV30	TRBJ2-7
CASKPLRDQGIYNEQFF	TGTGCCAGTAAGCCTCTGAGGGATCAGGGGATCTACAATGAGCAGTTCTTC	NA	few	TRBV19	TRBJ2-1
CASSQSPTGVGETQYF	TGCGCCAGCAGTCAATCCCCCACAGGGGTGGGGGAGACCCAGTACTTC	TRBD1	NA	TRBV23-1	TRBJ2-5
CASSLQGGNQPQHF	TGCGCCAGCAGCTTACAGGGGGGAAATCAGCCCCAGCATTTT	TRBD1	NA	TRBV5-1	TRBJ1-5
CAWSTKQEAFF	TGTGCCTGGAGTACCAAGCAAGAAGCTTTCTTT	NA	NA	TRBV30	TRBJ1-1
CASSQGQGPQETQYF	TGCGCCAGCAGCCAAGGACAGGGTCCCCAAGAGACCCAGTACTTC	TRBD1	few	TRBV4-3	TRBJ2-5